This TCR beta chain was sequenced in a study of blood T cell repertoires in COVID-19. Study overall: Whether acute or convalescent, the COVID-19 samples came from the United States, Italy and Spain. PBMCs, B-cell-depleted T cells, or T cells provided the cDNA or gDNA that made up the material.

Under the authors' procedure: Nucleated cell counts were estimated from reference gene primer amplification. Data came from immunoSEQ multiplex PCR; TCRdb stores just in-frame clones and leaves some out. V, J and clone size were drawn from that table, and D and trimming were deduced from the DNA. The sample lists a few hundred thousand clones; about 83% were seen once. The V gene's germline CDR1 is SGHVS and CDR2 FNYEAQ. This CDR3 has 15 amino acids. V was clipped by 5 bases and J by 9 bases; unmatched bases: 13. J is TRBJ2-7 and V is TRBV7-6; TRBD2 matches at 10 bases. The clonotype was recovered from a woman in her 50s with acute or convalescent COVID-19. The sequenced sample consisted of peripheral blood. DNA of the CDR3: TGTGCCAGCAGCCAAGAGACGAGCGGGAGGGCCGGGCAGTACTTC. Translated: CASSQETSGRAGQYF.